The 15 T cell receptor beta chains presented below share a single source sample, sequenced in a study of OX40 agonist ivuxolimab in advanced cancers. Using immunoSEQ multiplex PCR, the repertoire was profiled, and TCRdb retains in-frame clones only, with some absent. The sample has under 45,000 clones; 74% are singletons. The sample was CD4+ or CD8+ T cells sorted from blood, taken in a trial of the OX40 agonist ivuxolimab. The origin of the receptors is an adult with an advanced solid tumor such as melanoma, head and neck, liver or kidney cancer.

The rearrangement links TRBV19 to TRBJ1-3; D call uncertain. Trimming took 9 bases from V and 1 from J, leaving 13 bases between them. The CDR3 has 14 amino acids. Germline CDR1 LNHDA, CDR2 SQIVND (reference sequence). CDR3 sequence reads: CASAQGRSGNTIYF. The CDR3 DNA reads TGTGCCAGCGCTCAAGGGAGGTCTGGAAACACCATATATTTT.

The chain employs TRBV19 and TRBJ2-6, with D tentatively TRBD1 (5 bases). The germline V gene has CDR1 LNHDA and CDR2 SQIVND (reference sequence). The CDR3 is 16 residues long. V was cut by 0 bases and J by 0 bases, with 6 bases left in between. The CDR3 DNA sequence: TGTGCCAGTAGTATAGAGGGGCGCTCTGGGGCCAACGTCCTGACTTTC. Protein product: CASSIEGRSGANVLTF. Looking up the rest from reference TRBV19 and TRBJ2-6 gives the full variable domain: DGGITQSPKYLFRKEGQNVTLSCEQNLNHDAMYWYRQDPGQGLRLIYYSQIVNDFQKGDIAEGYSVSREKKESFPLTVTSAQKNPTAFYLCASSIEGRSGANVLTFGAGSRLTVL.

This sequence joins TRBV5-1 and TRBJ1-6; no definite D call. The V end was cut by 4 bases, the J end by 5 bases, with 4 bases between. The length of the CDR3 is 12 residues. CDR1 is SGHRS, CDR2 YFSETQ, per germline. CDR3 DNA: TGCGCCAGCAGCCTGGATAATTCACCCCTCCACTTT. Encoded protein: CASSLDNSPLHF.

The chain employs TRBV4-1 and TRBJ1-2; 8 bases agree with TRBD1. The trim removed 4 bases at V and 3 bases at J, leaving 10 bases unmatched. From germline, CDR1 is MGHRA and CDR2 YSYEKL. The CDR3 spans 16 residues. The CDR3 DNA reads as TGCGCCAGCAGCCGGATCCAGGGGGCGCTCGACTATGGCTACACCTTC. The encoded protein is CASSRIQGALDYGYTF.

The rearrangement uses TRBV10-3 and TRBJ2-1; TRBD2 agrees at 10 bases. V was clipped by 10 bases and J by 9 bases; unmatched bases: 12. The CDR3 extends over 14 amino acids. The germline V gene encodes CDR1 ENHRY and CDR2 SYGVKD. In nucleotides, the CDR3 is TGTGCCACCGCCAGGAGCGGGGGGGAGGTTGAGCAGTTCTTC. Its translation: CATARSGGEVEQFF.

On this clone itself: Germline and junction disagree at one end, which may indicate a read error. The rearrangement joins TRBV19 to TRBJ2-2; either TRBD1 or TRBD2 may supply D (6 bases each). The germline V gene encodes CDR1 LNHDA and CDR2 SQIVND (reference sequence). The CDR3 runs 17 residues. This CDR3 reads CASNWAGGTSNTGELFF. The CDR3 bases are TGTGCGAGTAATTGGGCCGGAGGGACATCGAACACCGGGGAGCTGTTTTTT.

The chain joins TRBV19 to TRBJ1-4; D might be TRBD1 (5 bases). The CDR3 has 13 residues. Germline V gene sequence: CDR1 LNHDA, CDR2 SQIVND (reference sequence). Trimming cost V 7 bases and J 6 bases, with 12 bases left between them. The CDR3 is CASTTGAYEKLFF. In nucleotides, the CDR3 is TGTGCCAGTACCACCGGGGCTTATGAAAAACTGTTTTTT.

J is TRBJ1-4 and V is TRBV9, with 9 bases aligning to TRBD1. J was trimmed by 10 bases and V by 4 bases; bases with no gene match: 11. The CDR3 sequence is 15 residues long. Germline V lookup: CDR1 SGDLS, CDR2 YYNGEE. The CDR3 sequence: CASSPETGGTGKLFF. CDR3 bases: TGTGCCAGCAGCCCCGAGACAGGGGGTACGGGAAAACTGTTTTTT.

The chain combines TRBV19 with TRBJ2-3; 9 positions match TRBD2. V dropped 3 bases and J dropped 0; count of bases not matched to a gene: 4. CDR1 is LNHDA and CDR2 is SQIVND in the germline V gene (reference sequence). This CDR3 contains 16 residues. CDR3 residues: CASSIASGGSTDTQYF. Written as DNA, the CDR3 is TGTGCCAGTAGTATCGCCAGCGGGGGGAGCACAGATACGCAGTATTTT.

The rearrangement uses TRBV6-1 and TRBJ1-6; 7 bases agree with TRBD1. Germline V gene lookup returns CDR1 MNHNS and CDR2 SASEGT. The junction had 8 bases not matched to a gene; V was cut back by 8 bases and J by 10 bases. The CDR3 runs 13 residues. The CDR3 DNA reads TGTGCCAGCCGACAGGGTATTGGCTCACCCCTCCACTTT. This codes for CASRQGIGSPLHF.

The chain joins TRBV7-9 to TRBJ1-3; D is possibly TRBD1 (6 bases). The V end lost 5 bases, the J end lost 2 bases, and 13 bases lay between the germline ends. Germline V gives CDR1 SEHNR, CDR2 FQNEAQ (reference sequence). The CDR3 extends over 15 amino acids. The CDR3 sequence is CASSLIQGPGNTIYF. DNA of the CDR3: TGTGCCAGCAGCCTGATCCAGGGGCCTGGAAACACCATATATTTT.

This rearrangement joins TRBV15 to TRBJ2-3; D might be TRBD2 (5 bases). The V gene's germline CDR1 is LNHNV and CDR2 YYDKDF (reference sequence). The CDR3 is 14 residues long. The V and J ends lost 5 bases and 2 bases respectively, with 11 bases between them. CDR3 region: CATSPRLNTDTQYF. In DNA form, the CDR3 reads TGTGCCACCAGCCCGCGACTAAACACAGATACGCAGTATTTT.

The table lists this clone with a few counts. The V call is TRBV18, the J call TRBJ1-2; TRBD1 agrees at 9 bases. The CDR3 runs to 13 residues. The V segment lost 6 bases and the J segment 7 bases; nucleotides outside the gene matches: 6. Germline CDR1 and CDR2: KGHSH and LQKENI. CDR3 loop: CASSGDRAFGYTF. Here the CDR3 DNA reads TGTGCCAGCTCGGGGGACAGGGCTTTTGGCTACACCTTC.

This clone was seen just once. The CDR3 nucleotides read TGTGCCAGCAGCGTAGGTCCCCAGGATGGCTACGAGCAGTACTTC. Amino acid sequence: CASSVGPQDGYEQYF. J is TRBJ2-7 and V is TRBV9; no definite D call. Trimming shortened V by 0 bases and J by 3 bases, and 13 bases separated the two germline ends. The CDR3 totals 15 residues. Germline V gene lookup returns CDR1 SGDLS and CDR2 YYNGEE. The complete variable domain, with remaining parts taken from reference TRBV9 and TRBJ2-7, reads DSGVTQTPKHLITATGQRVTLRCSPRSGDLSVYWYQQSLDQGLQFLIQYYNGEERAKGNILERFSAQQFPDLHSELNLSSLELGDSALYFCASSVGPQDGYEQYFGPGTRLTVT.

For the CDR3, the DNA is TGCGCCAGCAGCCAAGATGGTGGCTATGGCTACACCTTC. It is translated as CASSQDGGYGYTF. This chain links TRBV4-1 with TRBJ1-2; D gene ambiguous. Germline V CDR1 and CDR2: MGHRA, YSYEKL. The CDR3 sequence is 13 residues long. The V end was cut by 0 bases, the J end by 4 bases, with 6 bases between.